This T cell receptor beta chain was documented in a study of human T cells and chemical hapten exposure. After removal of 7 bases from V and 6 bases from J, the junction contained 11 bases not matched to a gene. Germline values: CDR1 MDHEN, CDR2 SYDVKM. The CDR3 is made up of 14 amino acids. This sample's time point: patch test 2, 6 weeks after DPC sensitization. Treatment reported: therapeutic diphenylcyclopropenone sensitization with weekly scalp DPC. TCRdb called the RACE reads again in MiXCR, with one record for every CDR3 protein. The data hold fewer than 95,000 distinct CDR3 sequences, with approximately 11% observed a single time. This clonotype was detected a few times.

This chain connects TRBV28 to TRBJ2-7; TRBD1 matches at 8 bases. This specimen consisted of whole blood, obtained in connection with sensitization to the hapten diphenylcyclopropenone (DPC). The source is a man aged 35 to 55 with alopecia areata. Some clones in this sample may be carry-over from other donors' samples. The CDR3 DNA reads TGTGCCAGCAATAAGGACAGGGTTTATGGCGAGCAGTACTTC. It encodes CASNKDRVYGEQYF.